The 28 T cell receptor beta chains reported below all come from one sample, sequenced in a study of T cell responses to AZD1222 COVID-19 vaccine. Some clones are missing from TCRdb's copy, which holds only in-frame ones; the method was immunoSEQ multiplex PCR. The data contain roughly 200,000 clones, approximately 95% of them singletons. This specimen consisted of peripheral blood, obtained 28 days after the second dose of the MenACWY control vaccine. The origin of the receptors is an adult who received the MenACWY meningococcal vaccine as a control.

The rearrangement links TRBV6-5 to TRBJ1-6; D unresolved. The germline CDR1 and CDR2 sequences are MNHEY and SVGAGI. The CDR3 runs 12 residues. Trimming removed 7 bases from V and 5 bases from J, with 6 bases in between. Written as DNA, the CDR3 is TGTGCCAGCAACACCAATAATTCACCCCTCCACTTT. This codes for CASNTNNSPLHF.

This chain uses TRBV5-1 with TRBJ1-1; D unclear. V was clipped by 0 bases and J by 3 bases, with 12 bases between them. The CDR3 runs to 15 residues. Looked up from germline, CDR1 is SGHRS and CDR2 is YFSETQ. DNA for the CDR3: TGCGCCAGCAGCTTGGTTGGAGATTTATACACTGAAGCTTTCTTT. Translated, it gives CASSLVGDLYTEAFF.

The CDR3 region has the DNA TGTGCCAGCAGCTCAGCGAGGAATCAGCCCCAGCATTTT. Protein sequence: CASSSARNQPQHF. The chain couples TRBV7-2 to TRBJ1-5; D is unclear. Per the germline V gene, CDR1 is SGHTA and CDR2 is FQGNSA. CDR3 length: 13 amino acids. V was trimmed by 4 bases and J by 4 bases, leaving 8 bases between them.

The chain combines TRBV29-1 with TRBJ1-4; 7 bases map to TRBD1. Germline V gene data show CDR1 as SQVTM and CDR2 as ANQGSEA. CDR3 length equals 13 residues. V lost 5 bases to trimming and J lost 8 bases; unmatched junction nucleotides: 8. The CDR3 nucleotides read TGCAGCGTTTCTACAGGGGTCGGGGAAAAACTGTTTTTT. Translating gives CSVSTGVGEKLFF.

The chain joins TRBV27 to TRBJ2-6, with unresolved D. The ends were cut back, 2 bases at V and 5 bases at J, with 4 bases in the middle. Germline V CDR1 and CDR2: MNHEY, SMNVEV (reference sequence). This CDR3 has 13 amino acids. The CDR3 loop is CASSLNWANVLTF. The DNA for the CDR3 is TGTGCCAGCAGTTTAAATTGGGCCAACGTCCTGACTTTC.

V usage is TRBV6-4 and J usage is TRBJ1-2; possible D gene TRBD1, 5 bases. Germline CDR1 MRHNA, CDR2 SNTAGT. The CDR3 totals 15 residues. Trimming stripped 5 bases from V and 7 bases from J, with 20 bases between. CDR3: CASSYTERGSGGYTF. The CDR3 DNA reads as TGTGCCAGCAGTTATACCGAAAGGGGCAGTGGTGGCTACACCTTC.

The J gene is TRBJ2-7, the V gene TRBV6-2 or TRBV6-3; 7 bases are shared with TRBD2. CDR1 MNHEY and CDR2 SVGEGT come from the germline V gene. This CDR3 comprises 17 residues. J was trimmed by 1 base and V by 9 bases; bases with no gene match: 18. CDR3 residues: CASSLRGEGLRSYEQYF. CDR3 bases: TGTGCCAGTAGCCTCCGGGGGGAGGGACTAAGATCCTACGAGCAGTACTTC.

The V call is TRBV10-1, the J call TRBJ1-5, with D possibly being TRBD1 (6 bases). CDR1 and CDR2 (germline): WNHNN, SYGVQD (reference sequence). V lost 5 bases and J 7 bases, leaving 15 bases between the germline ends. CDR3 size: 14 residues. The CDR3 DNA reads as TGCGCCAGCAGTTACACAGGGACACAGCAGCCCCAGCATTTT. Amino acid sequence: CASSYTGTQQPQHF.

The genes are TRBV6-5 and TRBJ1-6; unclear D gene. The length of the CDR3 is 13 residues. CDR1 MNHEY and CDR2 SVGAGI come from the germline V gene. V dropped 8 bases and J dropped 10 bases, with 15 bases sitting between them. CDR3 sequence (DNA): TGTGCCAGCCACAAGGAGGGCAGATCACCCCTCCACTTT. Protein: CASHKEGRSPLHF.

The chain employs TRBV30 and TRBJ1-3; D possibly corresponds to TRBD1 (6 bases). Deletions cut 8 bases from V and 3 bases from J, with 17 bases between. CDR3 length: 14 amino acids. The germline V gene has CDR1 GTSNPN and CDR2 SVGIG (reference sequence). The CDR3 is CATPQGLGGNTIYF. The CDR3 nucleotides read TGTGCCACACCGCAGGGGTTGGGTGGAAACACCATATATTTT.

This clone showed up just a few times. This CDR3 reads CASSQEDTLGETQYF. The DNA for the CDR3 is TGTGCCAGCAGCCAAGAGGACACCTTGGGCGAGACCCAGTACTTC. The V and J genes are TRBV4-2 and TRBJ2-5; TRBD1 is a possible D gene (5 bases). The germline V gene has CDR1 LGHNA and CDR2 YNFKEQ. V was pared by 0 bases and J by 5 bases, with 13 bases between. The CDR3 has 15 amino acids.

This sequence joins TRBV9 and TRBJ2-3; D not resolved. The CDR3 totals 14 residues. The germline V gene encodes CDR1 SGDLS and CDR2 YYNGEE. V was cut by 0 bases and J by 0 bases, with 5 bases left in between. The CDR3 loop is CASSVGGSTDTQYF. CDR3 DNA: TGTGCCAGCAGCGTAGGGGGAAGCACAGATACGCAGTATTTT.

The chain links TRBV6-1 to TRBJ2-3; D might be TRBD1 (5 bases). The germline gives CDR1 MNHNS, CDR2 SASEGT. The ends were cut back, 3 bases at V and 2 bases at J, with 18 bases in the middle. The CDR3 sequence is 17 residues long. Here the CDR3 DNA reads TGTGCCAGCAGTGATCCATCACAGGCTAAATTCACAGATACGCAGTATTTT. Its translation is CASSDPSQAKFTDTQYF.

The chain recombines TRBV7-9 with TRBJ1-5; possibly TRBD1 for D (5 bases). CDR1 is SEHNR and CDR2 is FQNEAQ in the germline V gene (reference sequence). This CDR3 comprises 17 residues. Between the trimmed V and J ends, which lost 5 bases and 2 bases, there was a span of 19 bases. In DNA, the CDR3 is TGTGCCAGCAGCACAAGCAGGGTGGCGGTTGGCAATCAGCCCCAGCATTTT. Translating gives CASSTSRVAVGNQPQHF.

The chain joins TRBV3-1 (or the pseudogene TRBV3-2) to TRBJ1-2; perhaps TRBD1 as D (5 bases). Per germline, CDR1 LGHDT and CDR2 YNNKEL (reference sequence). This CDR3 region has 13 residues. Trimming shortened V by 4 bases and J by 4 bases, and 10 bases separated the two germline ends. The CDR3 sequence is CASSLDSSYGYTF. As DNA, the CDR3 is TGTGCCAGCAGCCTAGACAGCAGCTATGGCTACACCTTC.

V is TRBV6-1 and J is TRBJ1-1; TRBD1 is a possible D gene (5 bases). CDR1 MNHNS and CDR2 SASEGT come from the germline V gene. V was clipped by 2 bases and J by 0 bases, with 13 bases between them. This CDR3 has 16 residues. DNA of the CDR3: TGTGCCAGCAGTGAAAAGGCAGGGATTGTGAACACTGAAGCTTTCTTT. Protein product: CASSEKAGIVNTEAFF.

The chain couples TRBV7-9 to TRBJ2-1; TRBD1 is a possible D gene (5 bases). The germline CDR1 and CDR2 sequences are SEHNR and FQNEAQ (reference sequence). Trimming removed 3 bases at V and 3 bases at J, with 12 bases between. This CDR3 region has 15 residues. The CDR3 is CASSLAGKFYNEQFF. CDR3 nucleotide sequence: TGTGCCAGCAGCTTGGCAGGGAAATTCTACAATGAGCAGTTCTTC. Based on the CDR3 plus reference TRBV7-9 and TRBJ2-1, the full variable domain is DTGVSQNPRHKITKRGQNVTFRCDPISEHNRLYWYRQTLGQGPEFLTYFQNEAQLEKSRLLSDRFSAERPKGSFSTLEIQRTEQGDSAMYLCASSLAGKFYNEQFFGPGTRLTVL.

The chain recombines TRBV28 with TRBJ2-5; 13 positions match TRBD2. Unmatched junction bases numbered 6, after V lost 6 bases and J lost 2 bases. This CDR3 has 16 amino acids. Germline CDR1 is MDHEN and CDR2 is SYDVKM. The DNA of the CDR3 is TGTGCCAGCAGGGAGACTAGCGGGGGGCCTCAAGAGACCCAGTACTTC. The encoded protein is CASRETSGGPQETQYF.

This chain joins TRBV4-3 and TRBJ1-1; a weak D match, TRBD1 (5 bases). Germline CDR1 reads LGHNA; CDR2 reads YSLEER. V lost 4 bases, J lost 5 bases, and 11 bases lay in between. The CDR3 is 13 residues long. CDR3 DNA: TGCGCCAGCAGCCGTATCCAGGGAACTGAAGCTTTCTTT. It specifies CASSRIQGTEAFF.

The gene calls are TRBV2 and TRBJ1-4; 7 bases line up with TRBD1. Germline V CDR1 and CDR2: SNHLY, FYNNEI. V shed 3 bases, J shed 0 bases, and the junction held 10 bases outside the gene matches. CDR3 length: 18 residues. CDR3 nucleotide sequence: TGTGCCAGCAGTGATACCCCCGGGACAGTTGCAACTAATGAAAAACTGTTTTTT. Protein sequence: CASSDTPGTVATNEKLFF.

The V gene is TRBV5-4, the J gene TRBJ1-6; D possibly corresponds to TRBD1 (5 bases). V gave up 6 bases and J gave up 9 bases, with 16 bases separating them. Germline-derived CDR1 and CDR2 are SGHNT and YYREEE (reference sequence). CDR3 length equals 14 residues. The CDR3 nucleotides are TGTGCCAGCACCTCGGAGGGGCAGGTTTCACCCCTCCACTTT. It specifies CASTSEGQVSPLHF.

J is TRBJ1-3 and V is TRBV5-4; TRBD1 agrees at 7 bases. The germline V gene encodes CDR1 SGHNT and CDR2 YYREEE (reference sequence). V dropped 4 bases and J dropped 0; count of bases not matched to a gene: 4. This CDR3 is built from 15 residues. CDR3 nucleotide sequence: TGTGCCAGCAGCAAAGACAGGGTCTCTGGAAACACCATATATTTT. The encoded protein is CASSKDRVSGNTIYF.

This chain uses TRBV30 with TRBJ1-5, with 8 bases aligning to TRBD1. Trimming took 4 bases from V and 1 from J; bases not matched to a gene: 6. The germline V gene has CDR1 GTSNPN and CDR2 SVGIG (reference sequence). CDR3 size: 15 residues. Here the CDR3 reads CAWNRGQGSNQPQHF. In nucleotides, the CDR3 is TGTGCCTGGAACCGAGGACAGGGCAGCAATCAGCCCCAGCATTTT. The entire variable domain, with the rest obtained from reference TRBV30 and TRBJ1-5, is as follows: SQTIHQWPATLVQPVGSPLSLECTVEGTSNPNLYWYRQAAGRGLQLLFYSVGIGQISSEVPQNLSASRPQDRQFILSSKKLLLSDSGFYLCAWNRGQGSNQPQHFGDGTRLSIL.

The genes are TRBV7-2 and TRBJ2-7, with 7 bases that match TRBD1. CDR1 is SGHTA, CDR2 FQGNSA, per germline. This CDR3 contains 15 residues. With 5 bases clipped from V and 2 bases from J, the junction kept 9 bases outside the gene matches. CDR3 protein: CASSTQTGDPYEQYF. CDR3 coding DNA: TGTGCCAGCAGCACCCAAACAGGGGATCCCTACGAGCAGTACTTC. Filled out from reference TRBV7-2 and TRBJ2-7, the complete variable domain reads GAGVSQSPSNKVTEKGKDVELRCDPISGHTALYWYRQSLGQGLEFLIYFQGNSAPDKSGLPSDRFSAERTGGSVSTLTIQRTQQEDSAVYLCASSTQTGDPYEQYFGPGTRLTVT.

This sequence joins TRBV5-1 and TRBJ2-3; D is possibly TRBD1 (7 bases). Trimming pared 6 bases from V and 2 bases from J, leaving 13 bases between. The germline CDR1 and CDR2 sequences are SGHRS and YFSETQ. The CDR3 has 14 residues. CDR3 in DNA: TGCGCCAGCACGCGGGACAGTTCCACAGATACGCAGTATTTT. Translated: CASTRDSSTDTQYF.

This clone has a single count. The chain carries TRBV4-2 and TRBJ2-5; a possible D gene is TRBD2 (5 bases). This CDR3 spans 15 amino acids. Germline V gene sequence: CDR1 LGHNA, CDR2 YNFKEQ. V lost 4 bases to trimming and J lost 0 bases, with 12 bases between them. CDR3 protein: CASSPLARDQETQYF. In DNA, the CDR3 is TGTGCCAGCAGCCCACTTGCGAGGGACCAAGAGACCCAGTACTTC.

The chain links TRBV18 to TRBJ1-1, with D possibly TRBD1 on 5 matching bases. The ends were cut back, 6 bases at V and 1 base at J, with 12 bases in the middle. Germline V gene lookup returns CDR1 KGHSH and CDR2 LQKENI. The CDR3 is 14 amino acids. CDR3 protein: CASSTRGRNTEAFF. The CDR3 DNA reads as TGTGCCAGCTCCACGCGGGGACGGAACACTGAAGCTTTCTTT.

The V gene is TRBV29-1, the J gene TRBJ2-3; D gene ambiguous. Germline CDR1 reads SQVTM; CDR2 reads ANQGSEA. CDR3 size: 11 residues. Trimming took 6 bases from V and 0 from J, leaving 4 bases between them. The CDR3 region is CSVDSTDTQYF. CDR3 DNA: TGCAGCGTAGATAGCACAGATACGCAGTATTTT.